The 25 T cell receptor beta chains in this list originate from one sample, sequenced in a study of CD8+ T cells in alopecia areata. Treatment in this sample: oral pan-JAK inhibitor, 5-10 mg twice daily. Reverse transcription of extracted RNA yielded cDNA, which provided the sequencing template. Generated by immunoSEQ multiplex PCR, the TCRdb table keeps only in-frame clones and is missing some. The table includes about 60,000 clones, around 45% detected once. Sequences were derived from CD8+ T cells sorted from blood, sampled at approximately week 36, from a patient treated with tofacitinib. The receptors derive from a human donor with alopecia areata.

In its sample, this clone was seen a few times. The chain recombines TRBV29-1 with TRBJ2-3; TRBD2 aligns across 9 bases. Germline lookup yields CDR1 SQVTM and CDR2 ANQGSEA. J gave up 4 bases and V 3 bases, and 11 bases lay outside the gene matches. The length of the CDR3 is 16 residues. The CDR3 region has the DNA TGCAGCGTTGATGGGGCGGGAGGGCCCTCGGCAGATACGCAGTATTTT. Its translation: CSVDGAGGPSADTQYF.

This clone was detected a few times. In DNA form, the CDR3 reads TGTGCCAGCAGCCAAGTTACCCCCGGGACTAGCGGACCTGATACGCAGTATTTT. Amino acids: CASSQVTPGTSGPDTQYF. The chain uses TRBV7-2 and TRBJ2-3, with 11 bases that match TRBD2. Trimming removed 5 bases from V and 6 bases from J; junction bases left unmatched: 16. The germline V gene has CDR1 SGHTA and CDR2 FQGNSA. The CDR3 consists of 18 residues.

This clone appeared a few times. This chain uses TRBV4-1 with TRBJ2-7; tentatively, D is TRBD1 (5 bases). Germline values: CDR1 MGHRA, CDR2 YSYEKL. V was clipped by 1 base and J by 3 bases, with 16 bases between them. This CDR3 contains 16 residues. The CDR3 coding sequence is TGCGCCAGCAGCCAAGTGGTGGGGCTTCGAGGCTACGAGCAGTACTTC. This encodes CASSQVVGLRGYEQYF.

The chain is built from TRBV29-1 and TRBJ1-2; 9 nucleotides align to TRBD1. The CDR3 loop spans 14 amino acids. CDR1 is SQVTM, CDR2 ANQGSEA, per germline. Trimming took 5 bases from V and 8 from J; bases not matched to a gene: 12. The CDR3 DNA reads TGCAGCGTTCCTGGGGGGACAGGGACGGTCGGCTACACCTTC. Encoded protein: CSVPGGTGTVGYTF.

The genes are TRBV2 and TRBJ2-7; D remains ambiguous. Germline V gene sequence: CDR1 SNHLY, CDR2 FYNNEI. The ends were cut back, 8 bases at V and 5 bases at J, with 22 bases in the middle. CDR3 length: 15 residues. Written as DNA, the CDR3 is TGTGCCAGCGTCACCACGGACGGTCAAGCCGACGAGCAGTACTTC. Translation gives CASVTTDGQADEQYF. Drawing the rest from reference TRBV2 and TRBJ2-7, the complete variable domain is EPEVTQTPSHQVTQMGQEVILRCVPISNHLYFYWYRQILGQKVEFLVSFYNNEISEKSEIFDDQFSVERPDGSNFTLKIRSTKLEDSAMYFCASVTTDGQADEQYFGPGTRLTVT.

The CDR3 spells CATSGLVEGKDYEQYF. The DNA of the CDR3 is TGTGCCACCAGCGGACTGGTTGAAGGGAAGGACTACGAGCAGTACTTC. The chain uses TRBV15 and TRBJ2-7, with D possibly matching TRBD2 (5 bases). Trimming shortened V by 5 bases and J by 3 bases, and 20 bases separated the two germline ends. The germline gives CDR1 LNHNV, CDR2 YYDKDF (reference sequence). The CDR3 totals 16 residues.

This clone showed up just a few times. V and J are TRBV20-1 and TRBJ1-2; no clear D gene. V lost 1 base and J 8 bases, leaving 8 bases between the germline ends. The CDR3 totals 11 residues. Germline V gene data show CDR1 as DFQATT and CDR2 as SNEGSKA (reference sequence). The CDR3 coding sequence is TGCAGTGCTAGAGTGGGGTCGGGCTACACCTTC. Amino acid sequence: CSARVGSGYTF.

The chain uses TRBV27 and TRBJ2-7; no definite D call. This CDR3 has 14 amino acids. Trimming took off 5 bases at V and 5 bases at J, with 16 bases between the two ends. Germline V CDR1 and CDR2: MNHEY, SMNVEV (reference sequence). The CDR3 reads CASSPASSWDEQYF. CDR3 bases: TGTGCCAGCAGTCCCGCCTCTTCTTGGGACGAGCAGTACTTC.

This clone has a handful of counts. The rearrangement uses TRBV9 and TRBJ2-1; D perhaps matches TRBD1 (5 bases). CDR3 length: 15 amino acids. From germline, CDR1 is SGDLS and CDR2 YYNGEE. V lost 3 bases and J lost 2, with 12 bases in between. CDR3 coding DNA: TGTGCCAGCAGCGGATCGACAGTCACCTACAATGAGCAGTTCTTC. Its protein product is CASSGSTVTYNEQFF.

This clone came up a few times. This chain links TRBV6-5 with TRBJ2-7, with unresolved D. With 5 bases removed from V and 6 bases from J, the gap between germline ends came to 11 bases. The CDR3 runs to 12 residues. Germline values: CDR1 MNHEY, CDR2 SVGAGI. The CDR3 nucleotides are TGTGCCAGCAGTCTCCCGGGTGGCGAGCAGTACTTC. Protein sequence: CASSLPGGEQYF.

This clone came up a few times. The chain joins TRBV29-1 to TRBJ1-1; the D is unclear. Trimming pared 4 bases from V and 7 bases from J, leaving 7 bases between. CDR3 length equals 10 residues. Germline CDR1 is SQVTM and CDR2 is ANQGSEA. DNA of the CDR3: TGCAGCGTTGGAACCGGTGAAGCTTTCTTT. The encoded protein is CSVGTGEAFF.

The chain joins TRBV7-8 to TRBJ2-1; tentatively, D is TRBD1 (6 bases). The ends were cut back, 6 bases at V and 8 bases at J, with 23 bases in the middle. CDR1 and CDR2 from the germline V gene are SGHVS and FQNEAQ. The length of the CDR3 is 16 residues. The CDR3 bases are TGTGCCAGCAGTACTCCTCGGGACATCCAATTGTATGAGCAGTTCTTC. This codes for CASSTPRDIQLYEQFF.

The chain links TRBV7-2 to TRBJ1-2; no reliable D call. Trimming cost V 5 bases and J 4 bases, with 11 bases left between them. The CDR3 loop spans 13 amino acids. Germline values: CDR1 SGHTA, CDR2 FQGNSA. The CDR3: CASSPEPTYGYTF. The CDR3, as DNA: TGTGCCAGCAGCCCCGAACCGACCTATGGCTACACCTTC.

This clone was seen only a few times. V is TRBV5-6 and J is TRBJ2-7, with TRBD1 as a possible D gene (6 bases). Between the trimmed V and J ends, which lost 4 bases and 6 bases, there was a span of 17 bases. The CDR3 sequence is 14 residues long. Per germline, CDR1 SGHDT and CDR2 YYEEEE. The CDR3 protein is CASSVGQFNGEQYF. In nucleotides, the CDR3 is TGTGCCAGCAGCGTCGGACAGTTCAACGGCGAGCAGTACTTC.

This clone was seen a handful of times. This chain links TRBV29-1 with TRBJ2-1; 9 bases fit TRBD2. The CDR3 covers 15 residues. Germline lookup yields CDR1 SQVTM and CDR2 ANQGSEA. V trimming: 4 bases; J trimming: 8 bases; junction bases outside the gene matches: 12. The chain's CDR3 is CSVVPPRRLADEQFF. DNA of the CDR3: TGCAGCGTTGTCCCACCCCGAAGACTAGCGGATGAGCAGTTCTTC.

This chain links TRBV30 with TRBJ1-2; TRBD1 matches 10 bases. After removal of 6 bases from V and 4 bases from J, the junction contained 17 bases not matched to a gene. Germline lookup yields CDR1 GTSNPN and CDR2 SVGIG (reference sequence). The CDR3 length is 17 residues. The CDR3 loop reads CACPPGDRGDIGYGYTF. As DNA, the CDR3 is TGTGCCTGTCCCCCGGGGGACAGGGGAGATATTGGCTATGGCTACACCTTC.

This clone is labeled medium-sized. At the DNA level, this CDR3 is encoded by other sequences in the same sample as well. This chain connects TRBV7-9 to TRBJ2-1; TRBD1 agrees at 7 bases. V shed 8 bases, J shed 7 bases, and the junction held 14 bases outside the gene matches. The CDR3 extends over 15 amino acids. CDR1 and CDR2 (germline): SEHNR, FQNEAQ (reference sequence). In nucleotides, the CDR3 is TGTGCCAGCGGGACCGGGACAGCGAGTACTAATGAGCAGTTCTTC. Protein sequence: CASGTGTASTNEQFF.

This clone was counted a few times. The chain couples TRBV6-4 to TRBJ1-2, with D hard to call. CDR3 length: 13 residues. The V gene lost 4 bases and the J gene lost 6 bases, with 12 bases spanning the gap. Germline CDR1 and CDR2: MRHNA and SNTAGT. CDR3 region: CASSVPGLHGYTF. In nucleotides, the CDR3 is TGTGCCAGCAGTGTTCCTGGTCTACATGGCTACACCTTC.

The chain recombines TRBV7-9 with TRBJ2-7, with D uncertain. The CDR3 consists of 15 residues. The V and J ends lost 3 bases and 0 bases respectively, with 12 bases between them. Germline V gene lookup returns CDR1 SEHNR and CDR2 FQNEAQ (reference sequence). CDR3 loop: CASSFYPEPSYEQYF. The CDR3, as DNA: TGTGCCAGCAGCTTTTATCCAGAACCCTCCTACGAGCAGTACTTC.

The rearrangement links TRBV7-6 to TRBJ2-1; 7 bases are a match to TRBD2. The junction had 5 bases not matched to a gene; V was cut back by 5 bases and J by 7 bases. The CDR3 runs 13 residues. Germline-derived CDR1 and CDR2 are SGHVS and FNYEAQ. The CDR3 DNA is TGTGCCAGCAGCGGGGAGGGTAGGAATGAGCAGTTCTTC. Protein product: CASSGEGRNEQFF.

The chain couples TRBV5-1 to TRBJ1-1; the D is unclear. Between the trimmed V and J ends, which lost 0 bases and 4 bases, there was a span of 1 base. There are 11 residues in the CDR3. From germline, CDR1 is SGHRS and CDR2 YFSETQ. The CDR3 region has the DNA TGCGCCAGCAGCTTGGGCACTGAAGCTTTCTTT. Its translation is CASSLGTEAFF.

This clone was found a few times. The CDR3 is CASSFPGQGVYEQYF. For the CDR3, the DNA is TGTGCCAGCAGTTTTCCGGGACAGGGGGTCTACGAGCAGTACTTC. The V and J genes are TRBV6-1 and TRBJ2-7; 11 bases align to TRBD1. The ends lost 5 bases at V and 3 bases at J; junction bases unmatched: 6. In germline, CDR1 is MNHNS, CDR2 SASEGT. This CDR3 contains 15 residues.

This clone has more than one count but fewer than ten. This chain links TRBV6-5 with TRBJ2-7; perhaps TRBD2 as D (5 bases). Per the germline V gene, CDR1 is MNHEY and CDR2 is SVGAGI. Trimming removed 2 bases from V and 4 bases from J, with 9 bases in between. The CDR3 runs 13 residues. CDR3 protein: CASSYGPGYEQYF. The CDR3 nucleotides are TGTGCCAGCAGTTACGGACCGGGATACGAGCAGTACTTC.

This chain uses TRBV30 with TRBJ2-7; unclear D gene. This CDR3 is 15 amino acids long. V was trimmed by 3 bases and J by 2 bases, leaving 17 bases between them. Germline CDR1 GTSNPN, CDR2 SVGIG (reference sequence). The CDR3: CAWRDPGSTPYEQYF. CDR3 coding DNA: TGTGCCTGGAGGGACCCTGGCAGCACCCCCTACGAGCAGTACTTC.

The chain couples TRBV28 to TRBJ2-7; 7 nucleotides line up with TRBD1. V was pared by 3 bases and J by 7 bases, with 9 bases of the junction left unmatched. Germline-derived CDR1 and CDR2 are MDHEN and SYDVKM. This CDR3 region has 14 residues. This chain's CDR3 is CASSFRGQSREQYF. The CDR3, as DNA: TGTGCCAGCAGTTTCCGGGGACAGTCAAGGGAGCAGTACTTC. Supplemented by reference TRBV28 and TRBJ2-7, the full variable domain reads DVKVTQSSRYLVKRTGEKVFLECVQDMDHENMFWYRQDPGLGLRLIYFSYDVKMKEKGDIPEGYSVSREKKERFSLILESASTNQTSMYLCASSFRGQSREQYFGPGTRLTVT.